The following is a TCR beta chain sequence with its context. Which antigen it targets is not known. No much larger clone exists at a distance of one base, and base qualities are not known. The data were obtained in a study of blood T cell repertoires in COVID-19 (dated by TCRdb to 2018 to 2021). Describing the broader study: Samples from collaborators originated in the United States, Italy and Spain and spanned both the acute and convalescent phases of COVID-19. The prospective study material was composed of cDNA or gDNA derived from T cells, B-cell-depleted T cells, or PBMCs. Deeply sampled blood TCRbeta repertoires from subjects exposed to, actively infected with, or recovered from COVID-19 were included in the dataset. The repertoires were made available in a free public database intended to serve as a resource for research on the immune response to SARS-CoV-2. The samples were drawn from two sources: the first 160 participants of the ongoing ImmuneRACE study, and approximately 1,300 subjects contributed by 6 global collaborators. Where HLA class I and class II types were available, the types were taken from metadata supplied by the sample provider, not from assay-based typing. Sample metadata almost always included a de-identified subject ID, COVID-19 status, age in years and sex. The paper's findings and limits, for the study overall: The quantity of clinical and demographic metadata differed by source and by participant and was supplied without curation.

Collaborating institutions collected whole blood in K2EDTA tubes following their own protocols. For TCRbeta analysis, collaborator samples were shipped as frozen whole blood, as isolated PBMCs, or as DNA extracted from either sample type. The immunoSEQ Assay, a bias-controlled multiplex PCR, was used to amplify TCRbeta CDR3 regions from genomic DNA. Concerning the study's data processing: The number of nucleated cells in each sample was estimated by amplification of reference gene primers within the assay. To quantify the absolute abundance of each unique TCRbeta CDR3 rearrangement, sequence reads were collapsed and filtered. For each sample, productive Simpson clonality was calculated by taking the square root of Simpson's diversity index across productive rearrangements. Not all clones reach the TCRdb copy of this immuneACCESS table, which keeps in-frame sequences only. Checked studies attribute under half of the gap to unresolved V genes and leave the rest unexplained. The V and J calls and clone size come from that table; D and trimming were worked out from the DNA. The sample data list 150,000 to 200,000 clones, and around 87% of these were observed just once. The top ten constitute about 4% of the sample.

V and J are truncated by 3 bases and 2 bases respectively, leaving an intervening sequence of 11 bases. The CDR3 numbers 16 residues from cysteine through phenylalanine. Only the CDR3 portion is preserved as DNA: 48 bases, with reading frame beginning at the first base. CDR1 is given as MGHRA and CDR2 as YSYEKL, both from the germline V gene. Sample: peripheral blood. Here the chain combines TRBV4-1 and TRBJ2-6, with no confident D gene call. This clonotype was obtained from a man aged 18 to 35 with active or convalescent COVID-19. The CDR3 protein sequence reads: CASSHPQVAGANVLTF. The DNA is as follows: TGCGCCAGCAGCCATCCCCAGGTGGCTGGGGCCAACGTCCTGACTTTC.